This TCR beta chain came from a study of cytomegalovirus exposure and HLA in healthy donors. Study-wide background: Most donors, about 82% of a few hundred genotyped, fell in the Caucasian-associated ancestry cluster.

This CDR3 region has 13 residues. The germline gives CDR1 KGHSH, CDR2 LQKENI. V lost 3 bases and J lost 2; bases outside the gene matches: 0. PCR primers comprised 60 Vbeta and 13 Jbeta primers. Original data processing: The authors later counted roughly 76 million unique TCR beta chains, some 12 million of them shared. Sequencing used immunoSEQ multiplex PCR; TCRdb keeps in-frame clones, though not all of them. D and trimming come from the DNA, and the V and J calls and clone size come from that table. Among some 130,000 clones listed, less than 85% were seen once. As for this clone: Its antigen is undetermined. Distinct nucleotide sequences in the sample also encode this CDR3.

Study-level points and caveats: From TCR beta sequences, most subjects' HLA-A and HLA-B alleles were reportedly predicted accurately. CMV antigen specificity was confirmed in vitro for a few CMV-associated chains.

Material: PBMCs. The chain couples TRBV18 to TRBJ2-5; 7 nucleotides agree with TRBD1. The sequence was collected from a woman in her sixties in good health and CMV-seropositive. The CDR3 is CASSPGQQETQYF. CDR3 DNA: TGTGCCAGCTCACCGGGACAGCAAGAGACCCAGTACTTC.